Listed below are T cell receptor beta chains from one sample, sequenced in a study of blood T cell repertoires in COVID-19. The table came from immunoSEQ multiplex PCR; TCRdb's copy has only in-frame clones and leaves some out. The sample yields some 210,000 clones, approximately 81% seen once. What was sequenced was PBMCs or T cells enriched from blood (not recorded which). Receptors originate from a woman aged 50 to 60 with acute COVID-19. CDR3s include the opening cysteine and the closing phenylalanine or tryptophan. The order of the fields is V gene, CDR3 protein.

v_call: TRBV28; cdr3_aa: CASSLWTTGLAGTEQYF
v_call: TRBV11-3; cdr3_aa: CASSLVGLAGGLIF
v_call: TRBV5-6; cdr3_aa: CASSPEGRYQETQYF
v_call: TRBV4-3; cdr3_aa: CASSQEAVMNTEAFF
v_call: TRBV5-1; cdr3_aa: CASSPNPGVSPLHF
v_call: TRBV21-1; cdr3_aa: CASSKGIRGRNEQFF
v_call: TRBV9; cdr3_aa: CASSVARDSLQETQYF
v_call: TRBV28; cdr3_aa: CASSPPGQGRSSYEQYF
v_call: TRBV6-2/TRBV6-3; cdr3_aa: CASSYYGQGAYEQYF
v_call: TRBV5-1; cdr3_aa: CASSPTSWSRSYNEQFF
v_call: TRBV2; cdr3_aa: CASSQAGGYNEQFF
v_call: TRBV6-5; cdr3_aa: CASILEVNTEAFF
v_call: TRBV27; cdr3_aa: CASSLTGLNSYNSPLHF
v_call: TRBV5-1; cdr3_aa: CASSLGGGSGQPQHF
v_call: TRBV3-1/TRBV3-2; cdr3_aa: CASSQVPSEQYF
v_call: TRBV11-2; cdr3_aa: CASSDRTGENTEAFF
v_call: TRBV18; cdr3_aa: CASSPGTADRGSQYF
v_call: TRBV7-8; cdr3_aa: CASSEPQGIAEKLFF
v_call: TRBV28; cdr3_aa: CASRTSQGATGYGYTF
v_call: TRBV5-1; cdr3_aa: CASSLDVGVGDTQYF
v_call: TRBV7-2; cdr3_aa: CASSRTGGNTEAFF
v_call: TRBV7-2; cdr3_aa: CASSSWTGGSNQPQHF
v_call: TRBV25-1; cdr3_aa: CASSPGGSYQETQYF
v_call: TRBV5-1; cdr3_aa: CASSLVSGSSYNEQFF
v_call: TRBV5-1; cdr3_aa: CASSLTTSGGKETQYF
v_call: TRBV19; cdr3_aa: CASSSLADHRVPLLF
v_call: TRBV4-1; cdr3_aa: CASSQVQGPTEAFF
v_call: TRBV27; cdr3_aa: CASSPELATSSYEQYF
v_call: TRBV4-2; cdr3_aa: CASSLGGVHEQFF
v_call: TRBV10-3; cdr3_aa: CATADNRQDTQYF
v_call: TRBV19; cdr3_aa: CASNRGSNQPQHF
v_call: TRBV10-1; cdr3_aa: CASSESRRTGVGQPQHF
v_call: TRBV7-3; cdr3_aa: CASSFLLTGELFF
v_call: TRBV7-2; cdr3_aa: CASSLTRSGGYTF
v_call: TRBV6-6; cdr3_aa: CASSNNEQYF
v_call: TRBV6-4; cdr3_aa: CASSDGGGQDTQYF
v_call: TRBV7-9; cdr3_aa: CASSLDTSRTGELFF
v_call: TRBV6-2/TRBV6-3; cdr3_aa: CASSPDRPSYNSPLHF
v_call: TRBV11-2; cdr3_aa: CASSLTAGPDTGELFF
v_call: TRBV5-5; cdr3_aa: CASSLTGLMDTIYF
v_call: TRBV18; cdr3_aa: CASSRDTGVNNQPQHF
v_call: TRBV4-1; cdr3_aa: CASSHVGSPAGDTQYF
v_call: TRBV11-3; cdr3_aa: CASSLETIGGELFF
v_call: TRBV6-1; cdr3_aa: CASSERTGGDEQYF
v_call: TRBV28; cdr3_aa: CASSDPGSGGGKLFF
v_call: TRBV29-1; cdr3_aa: CSVEVDRGHLGQFF
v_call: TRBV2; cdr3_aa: CASSADRGSNQPQHF
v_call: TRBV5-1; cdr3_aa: CASSPGLHSNQPQHF
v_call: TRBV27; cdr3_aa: CASSLSKPQHF
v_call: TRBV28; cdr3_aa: CASQQGTGEQYF